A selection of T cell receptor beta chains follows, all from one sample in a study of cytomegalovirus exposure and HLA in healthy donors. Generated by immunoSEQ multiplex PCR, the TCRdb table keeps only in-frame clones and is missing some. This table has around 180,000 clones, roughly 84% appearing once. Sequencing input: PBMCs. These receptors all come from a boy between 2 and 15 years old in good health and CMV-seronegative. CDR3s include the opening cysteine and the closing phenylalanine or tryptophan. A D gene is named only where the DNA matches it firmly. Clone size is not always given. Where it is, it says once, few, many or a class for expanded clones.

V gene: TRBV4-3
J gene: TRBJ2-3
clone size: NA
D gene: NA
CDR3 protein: CASSQDLTASTDTQYF
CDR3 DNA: TGCGCCAGCAGCCAAGATTTGACAGCTAGCACAGATACGCAGTATTTT

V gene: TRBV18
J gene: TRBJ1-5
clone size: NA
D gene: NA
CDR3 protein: CASSPGGKGIDQPQHF
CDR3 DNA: TGTGCCAGCTCACCCGGGGGGAAGGGAATAGATCAGCCCCAGCATTTT

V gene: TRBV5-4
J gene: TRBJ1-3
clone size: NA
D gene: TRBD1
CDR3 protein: CASRSFPGTGAGNTIYF
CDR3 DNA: TGTGCCAGCAGATCCTTCCCCGGGACAGGGGCTGGAAACACCATATATTTT

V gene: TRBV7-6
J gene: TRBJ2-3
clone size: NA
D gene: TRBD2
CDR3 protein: CASSLSGGSTDTQYF
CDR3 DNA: TGTGCCAGCAGCCTTAGCGGGGGGAGCACAGATACGCAGTATTTT

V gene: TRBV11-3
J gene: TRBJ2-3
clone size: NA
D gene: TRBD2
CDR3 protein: CASSPVGREVTDTQYF
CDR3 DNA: TGTGCCAGCAGCCCTGTGGGGCGGGAGGTCACAGATACGCAGTATTTT

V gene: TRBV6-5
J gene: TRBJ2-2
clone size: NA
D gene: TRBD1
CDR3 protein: CAQPGQGITGELFF
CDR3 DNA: TGTGCCCAACCGGGACAGGGGATCACCGGGGAGCTGTTTTTT

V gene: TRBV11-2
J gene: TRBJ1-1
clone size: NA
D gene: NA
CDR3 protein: CASSFQGNTEAFF
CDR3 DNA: TGTGCCAGCAGTTTCCAGGGGAACACTGAAGCTTTCTTT

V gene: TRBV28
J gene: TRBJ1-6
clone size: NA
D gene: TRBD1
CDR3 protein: CASSSSGTGLGSPLHF
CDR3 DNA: TGTGCCAGCAGTTCTTCCGGGACAGGGCTAGGCTCACCCCTCCACTTT

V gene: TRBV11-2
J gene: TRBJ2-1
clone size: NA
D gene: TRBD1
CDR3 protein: CASSTPIRQGYNEQFF
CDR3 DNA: TGTGCCAGCAGCACCCCCATAAGACAGGGGTACAATGAGCAGTTCTTC

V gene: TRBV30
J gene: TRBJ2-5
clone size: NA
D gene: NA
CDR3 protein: CAWSQGQETQYF
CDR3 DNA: TGTGCCTGGAGTCAGGGGCAAGAGACCCAGTACTTC

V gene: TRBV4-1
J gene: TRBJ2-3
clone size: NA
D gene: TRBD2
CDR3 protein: CASSQDPGRADTQYF
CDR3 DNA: TGCGCCAGCAGCCAAGACCCAGGGAGGGCAGATACGCAGTATTTT

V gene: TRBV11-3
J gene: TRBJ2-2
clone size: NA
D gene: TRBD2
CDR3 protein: CASSLGPGGPVGELFF
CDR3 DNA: TGTGCCAGCAGCTTAGGACCGGGAGGGCCTGTCGGGGAGCTGTTTTTT

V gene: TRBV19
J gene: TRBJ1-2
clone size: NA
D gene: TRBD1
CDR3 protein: CASSTPGQLNYGYTF
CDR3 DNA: TGTGCCAGTAGTACCCCGGGACAGCTTAACTATGGCTACACCTTC

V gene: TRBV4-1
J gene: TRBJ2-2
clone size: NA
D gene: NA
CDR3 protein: CASSQDPGALTGELFF
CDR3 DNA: TGCGCCAGCAGCCAAGATCCAGGGGCCTTAACCGGGGAGCTGTTTTTT

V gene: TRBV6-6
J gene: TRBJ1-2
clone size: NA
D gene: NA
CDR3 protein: CASSYSIAGMPYGYTF
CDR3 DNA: TGTGCCAGCAGTTACTCGATTGCGGGGATGCCCTATGGCTACACCTTC

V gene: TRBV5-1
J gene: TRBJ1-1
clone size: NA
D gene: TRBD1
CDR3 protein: CASGGGQGVSVTEAFF
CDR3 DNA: TGCGCCAGTGGAGGGGGACAGGGGGTTTCGGTCACTGAAGCTTTCTTT

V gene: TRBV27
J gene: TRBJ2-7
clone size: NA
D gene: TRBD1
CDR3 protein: CASSTGTGPYEQYF
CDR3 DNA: TGTGCCAGCAGTACCGGGACAGGGCCCTACGAGCAGTACTTC

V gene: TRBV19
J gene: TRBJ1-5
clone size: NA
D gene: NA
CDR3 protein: CASGGSRSEPQHF
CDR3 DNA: TGTGCCAGTGGGGGGTCGAGGTCGGAGCCCCAGCATTTT

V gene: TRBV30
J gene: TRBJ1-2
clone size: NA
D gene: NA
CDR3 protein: CAWSVGLTDYGYTF
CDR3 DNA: TGTGCCTGGAGTGTGGGACTGACAGACTATGGCTACACCTTC

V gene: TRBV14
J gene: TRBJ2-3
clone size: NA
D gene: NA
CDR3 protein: CASSQRRDTSYPGTDTQYF
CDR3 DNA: TGTGCCAGCAGCCAACGCCGGGACACCTCATACCCAGGCACAGATACGCAGTATTTT

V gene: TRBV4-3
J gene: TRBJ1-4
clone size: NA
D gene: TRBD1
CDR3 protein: CASSQETGIVEKLFF
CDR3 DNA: TGCGCCAGCAGCCAGGAGACAGGGATCGTTGAAAAACTGTTTTTT

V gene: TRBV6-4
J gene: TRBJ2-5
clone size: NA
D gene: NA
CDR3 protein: CASSDSIAGETQYF
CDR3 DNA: TGTGCCAGCAGTGACTCGATAGCCGGGGAGACCCAGTACTTC

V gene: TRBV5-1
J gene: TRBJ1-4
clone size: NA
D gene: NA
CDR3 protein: CASSWAMDATNEKLFF
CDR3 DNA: TGCGCCAGCAGCTGGGCGATGGATGCAACTAATGAAAAACTGTTTTTT

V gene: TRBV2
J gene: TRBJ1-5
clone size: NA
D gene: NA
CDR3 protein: CASSELGGNNQPQHF
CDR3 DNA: TGTGCCAGCAGTGAATTGGGGGGAAACAATCAGCCCCAGCATTTT

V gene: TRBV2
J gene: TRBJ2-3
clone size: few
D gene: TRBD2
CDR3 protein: CASTSGRGGPDTQYF
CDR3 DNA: TGTGCCAGCACAAGCGGGAGGGGGGGCCCAGATACGCAGTATTTT

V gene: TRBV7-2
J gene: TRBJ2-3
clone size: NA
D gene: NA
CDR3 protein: CASSLGPGGTDTQYF
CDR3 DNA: TGTGCCAGCAGCTTAGGACCGGGGGGCACAGATACGCAGTATTTT

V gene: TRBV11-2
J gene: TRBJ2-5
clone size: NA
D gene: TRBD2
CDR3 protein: CASSFSGRLETQYF
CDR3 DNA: TGTGCCAGCAGCTTTAGCGGGAGGTTAGAGACCCAGTACTTC

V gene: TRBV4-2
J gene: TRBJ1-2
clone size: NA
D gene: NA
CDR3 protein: CASSQVSGANYGYTF
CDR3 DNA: TGTGCCAGCAGCCAAGTTTCAGGGGCTAACTATGGCTACACCTTC

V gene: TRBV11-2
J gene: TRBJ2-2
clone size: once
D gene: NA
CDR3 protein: CASSLKSTGELFF
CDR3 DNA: TGTGCCAGCAGCTTAAAAAGTACAGGGGAGCTGTTTTTT

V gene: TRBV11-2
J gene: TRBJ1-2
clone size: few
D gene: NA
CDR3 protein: CALFLRRGARCGYTF
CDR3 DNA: TGTGCCCTATTTCTAAGGCGGGGGGCGCGGTGTGGCTACACCTTC

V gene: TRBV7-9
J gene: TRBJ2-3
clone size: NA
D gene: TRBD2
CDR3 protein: CASSFLAGELLTDTQYF
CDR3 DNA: TGTGCCAGCAGCTTTCTAGCGGGAGAATTGCTCACAGATACGCAGTATTTT

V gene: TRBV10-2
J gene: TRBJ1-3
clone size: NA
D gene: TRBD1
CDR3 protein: CASTEPGQVVGNTIYF
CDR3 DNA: TGCGCCAGCACCGAGCCCGGACAGGTGGTGGGAAACACCATATATTTT